The T cell receptor beta chain described here comes from a study of T cell responses to AZD1222 COVID-19 vaccine. The study, taken as a whole, reports: Elevations in Spike-specific TCR breadth and depth followed administration of two AZD1222 doses. Clonal diversity was possibly underestimated, and the donors were mostly white British, with more females.

The CDR3 has 12 residues. V gave up 1 base and J gave up 15 bases, with 13 bases separating them. Sequencing used immunoSEQ multiplex PCR; TCRdb keeps in-frame clones, though not all of them. The sample lists 140,000 or so clones; around 88% were seen once. Comments on this clone: As yet, its antigen is unknown.

Specimen: peripheral blood, collected on day 0 of AZD1222 vaccination. This TCR was recovered from an adult in good health. The chain recombines TRBV12-3 or TRBV12-4 with TRBJ2-1, with no clear D. The CDR3 nucleotides read TGTGCCAGCAGTTTAGATAGTGTATTAGGGTTCTTC. This encodes CASSLDSVLGFF.